This TCR beta chain is from a study of T cell repertoires in aging, cancer and after chemotherapy. Study outcomes and limitations: No conclusions about immunological memory after chemotherapy can be drawn from the repertoire data.

The template was genomic DNA from peripheral blood, not RNA. With regard to this clonotype: Its antigen remains unidentified.

Multiplex touch-down PCR with TRB-A/B primers amplified rearranged V-D-J TRB sequences. Each CDR3 protein is one row after TCRdb ran MiXCR on the multiplex PCR reads. The repertoire holds about 19,000 distinct CDR3 sequences, with roughly 37% as singletons. CDR3 length equals 15 residues. CDR1 is SGHVS and CDR2 is FNYEAQ in the germline V gene. The ends were cut back, 4 bases at V and 0 bases at J, with 13 bases in the middle. The source material was blood. This TCR was recovered from a human donor with a solid tumor. The chain combines TRBV7-6 with TRBJ2-7; weak D call: TRBD1 (7 bases). CDR3 coding DNA: TGTGCCAGCAGCTCAGGGGGGACAGTCTCCTACGAGCAGTACTTC. Residues: CASSSGGTVSYEQYF.